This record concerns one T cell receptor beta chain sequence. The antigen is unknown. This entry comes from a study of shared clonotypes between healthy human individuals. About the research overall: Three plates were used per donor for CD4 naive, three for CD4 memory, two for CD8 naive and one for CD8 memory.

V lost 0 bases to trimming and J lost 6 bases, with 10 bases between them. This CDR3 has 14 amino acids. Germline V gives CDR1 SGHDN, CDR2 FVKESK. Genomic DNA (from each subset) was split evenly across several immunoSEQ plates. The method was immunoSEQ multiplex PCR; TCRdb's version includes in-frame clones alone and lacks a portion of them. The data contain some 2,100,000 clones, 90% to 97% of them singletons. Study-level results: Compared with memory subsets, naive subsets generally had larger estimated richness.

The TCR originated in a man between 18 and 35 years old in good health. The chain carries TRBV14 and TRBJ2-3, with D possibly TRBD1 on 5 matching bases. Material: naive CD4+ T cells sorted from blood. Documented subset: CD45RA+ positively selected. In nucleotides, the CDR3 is TGTGCCAGCAGCCAAGACAGGGTTGTTGATACGCAGTATTTT. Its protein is CASSQDRVVDTQYF.